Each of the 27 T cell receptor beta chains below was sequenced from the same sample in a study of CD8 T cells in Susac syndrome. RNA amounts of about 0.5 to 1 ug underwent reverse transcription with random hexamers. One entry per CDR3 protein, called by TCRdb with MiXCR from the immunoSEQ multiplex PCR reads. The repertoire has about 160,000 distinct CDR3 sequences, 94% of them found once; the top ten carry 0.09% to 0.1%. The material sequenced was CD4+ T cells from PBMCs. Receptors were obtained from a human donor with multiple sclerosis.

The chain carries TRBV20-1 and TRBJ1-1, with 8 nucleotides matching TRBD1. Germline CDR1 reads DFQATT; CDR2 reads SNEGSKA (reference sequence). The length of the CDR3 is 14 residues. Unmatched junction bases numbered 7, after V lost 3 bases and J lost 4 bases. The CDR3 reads CSARQGARSTEAFF. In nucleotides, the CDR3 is TGCAGTGCTAGGCAGGGGGCGAGGAGCACTGAAGCTTTCTTT.

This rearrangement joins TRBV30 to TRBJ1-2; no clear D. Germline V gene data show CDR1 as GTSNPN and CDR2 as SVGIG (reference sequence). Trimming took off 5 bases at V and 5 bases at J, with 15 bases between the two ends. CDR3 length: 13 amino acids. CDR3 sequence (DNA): TGTGCCTGGTCTTTCAGGCCTGGATATGGCTACACCTTC. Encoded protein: CAWSFRPGYGYTF.

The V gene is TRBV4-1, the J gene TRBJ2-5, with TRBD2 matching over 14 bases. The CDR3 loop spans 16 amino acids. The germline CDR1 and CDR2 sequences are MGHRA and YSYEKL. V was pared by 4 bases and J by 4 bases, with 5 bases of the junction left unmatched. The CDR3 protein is CASSRGLAGGTETQYF. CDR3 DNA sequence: TGCGCCAGCAGCCGCGGACTAGCGGGAGGTACAGAGACCCAGTACTTC.

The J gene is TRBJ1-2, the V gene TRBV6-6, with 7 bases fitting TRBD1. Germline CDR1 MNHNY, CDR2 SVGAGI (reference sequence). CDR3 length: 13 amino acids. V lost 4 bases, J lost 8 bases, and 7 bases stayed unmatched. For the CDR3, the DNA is TGTGCCAGCAGTTTTACAGGGGCGGGGGGCTACACCTTC. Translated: CASSFTGAGGYTF.

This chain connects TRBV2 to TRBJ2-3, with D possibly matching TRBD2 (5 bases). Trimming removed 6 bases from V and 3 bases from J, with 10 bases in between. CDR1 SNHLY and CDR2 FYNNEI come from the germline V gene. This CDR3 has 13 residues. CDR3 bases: TGTGCCAGCAGAGCGGTTACAACAGATACGCAGTATTTT. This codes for CASRAVTTDTQYF.

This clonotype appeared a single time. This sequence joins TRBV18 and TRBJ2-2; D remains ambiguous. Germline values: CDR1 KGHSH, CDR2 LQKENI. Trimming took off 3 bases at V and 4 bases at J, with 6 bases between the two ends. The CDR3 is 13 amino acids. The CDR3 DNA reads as TGTGCCAGCTCACCGGTTCCCACCGGGGAGCTGTTTTTT. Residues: CASSPVPTGELFF.

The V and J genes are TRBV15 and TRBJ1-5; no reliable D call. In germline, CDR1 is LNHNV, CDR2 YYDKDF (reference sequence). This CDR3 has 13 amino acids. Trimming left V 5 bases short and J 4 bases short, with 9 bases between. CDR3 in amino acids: CATSGRVNQPQHF. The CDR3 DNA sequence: TGTGCCACCAGCGGGAGAGTTAATCAGCCCCAGCATTTT.

Written as DNA, the CDR3 is TGTGCCAGCAGACAGGTGGGACAGGGTGACTATGGCTACACCTTC. Protein product: CASRQVGQGDYGYTF. The chain recombines TRBV27 with TRBJ1-2, with 9 bases fitting TRBD1. This CDR3 has 15 residues. V shed 6 bases and J 3 bases; nucleotides not matched to a gene: 8. Germline V gives CDR1 MNHEY, CDR2 SMNVEV (reference sequence).

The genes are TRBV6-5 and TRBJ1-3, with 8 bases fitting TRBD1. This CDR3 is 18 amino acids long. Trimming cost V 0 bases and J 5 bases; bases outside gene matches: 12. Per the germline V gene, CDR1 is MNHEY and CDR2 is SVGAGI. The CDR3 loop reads CASSYSGQGESGRNTIYF. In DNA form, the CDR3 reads TGTGCCAGCAGTTACTCTGGACAGGGTGAATCAGGTCGAAACACCATATATTTT.

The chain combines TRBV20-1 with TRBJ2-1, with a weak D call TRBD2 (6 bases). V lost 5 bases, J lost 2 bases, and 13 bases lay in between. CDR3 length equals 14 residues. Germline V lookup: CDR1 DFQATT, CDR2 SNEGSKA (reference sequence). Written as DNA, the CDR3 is TGCAGTGCTTCCTACGGGAGTGCCTACAATGAGCAGTTCTTC. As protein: CSASYGSAYNEQFF.

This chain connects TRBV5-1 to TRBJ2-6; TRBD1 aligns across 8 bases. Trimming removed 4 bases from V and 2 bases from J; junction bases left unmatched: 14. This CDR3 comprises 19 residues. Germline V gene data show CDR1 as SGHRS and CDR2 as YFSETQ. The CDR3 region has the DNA TGCGCCAGCAGCCAACGACAGGGGATAATCATTACTGGGGCCAACGTCCTGACTTTC. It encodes CASSQRQGIIITGANVLTF.

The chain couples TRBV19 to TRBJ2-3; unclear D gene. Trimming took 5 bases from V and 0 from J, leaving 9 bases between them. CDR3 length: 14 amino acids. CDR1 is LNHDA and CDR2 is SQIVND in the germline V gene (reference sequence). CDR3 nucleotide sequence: TGTGCCAGTAGTCGGACGGTTAGCACAGATACGCAGTATTTT. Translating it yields CASSRTVSTDTQYF. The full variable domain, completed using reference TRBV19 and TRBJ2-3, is DGGITQSPKYLFRKEGQNVTLSCEQNLNHDAMYWYRQDPGQGLRLIYYSQIVNDFQKGDIAEGYSVSREKKESFPLTVTSAQKNPTAFYLCASSRTVSTDTQYFGPGTRLTVL.

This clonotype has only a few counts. CDR3 DNA sequence: TGTGCCAGCAGCCAAAATCGGGAGACCCAGTACTTC. It specifies CASSQNRETQYF. The chain carries TRBV6-1 and TRBJ2-5; no clear D. CDR1 and CDR2 from the germline V gene are MNHNS and SASEGT. This CDR3 has 12 amino acids. V was clipped by 6 bases and J by 5 bases, with 10 bases between them.

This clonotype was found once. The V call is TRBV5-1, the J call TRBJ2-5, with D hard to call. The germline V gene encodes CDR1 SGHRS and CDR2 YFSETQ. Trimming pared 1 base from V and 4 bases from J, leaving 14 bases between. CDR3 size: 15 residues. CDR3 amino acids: CASSLRLSGRETQYF. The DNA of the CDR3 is TGCGCCAGCAGCTTGCGTCTATCCGGGCGAGAGACCCAGTACTTC.

CDR3 coding DNA: TGCAGCGGAGGACGGAGTCGGGAGACCCAGTACTTC. Translating gives CSGGRSRETQYF. The chain has TRBV29-1 and TRBJ2-5; D gene unclear. CDR1 is SQVTM and CDR2 is ANQGSEA in the germline V gene. This CDR3 region has 12 residues. V shed 7 bases and J shed 5 bases, with 14 bases lying between them.

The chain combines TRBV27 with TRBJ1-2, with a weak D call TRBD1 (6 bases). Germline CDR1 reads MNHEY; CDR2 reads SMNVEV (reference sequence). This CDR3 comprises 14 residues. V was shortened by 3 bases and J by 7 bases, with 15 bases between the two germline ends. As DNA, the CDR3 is TGTGCCAGCAGTTTCTCGGGGGCCTTGGGTGGCTACACCTTC. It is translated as CASSFSGALGGYTF.

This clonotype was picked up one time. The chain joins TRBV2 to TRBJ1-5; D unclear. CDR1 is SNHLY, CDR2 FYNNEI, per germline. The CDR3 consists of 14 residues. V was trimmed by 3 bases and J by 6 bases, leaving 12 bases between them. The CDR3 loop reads CASSDRFPSQPQHF. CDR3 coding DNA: TGTGCCAGCAGTGACAGGTTTCCGAGTCAGCCCCAGCATTTT.

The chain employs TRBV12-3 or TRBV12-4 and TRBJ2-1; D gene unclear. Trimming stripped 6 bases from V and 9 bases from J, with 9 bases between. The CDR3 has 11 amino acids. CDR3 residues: CASSIAFEQFF. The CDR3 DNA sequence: TGTGCCAGCAGCATAGCTTTTGAGCAGTTCTTC.

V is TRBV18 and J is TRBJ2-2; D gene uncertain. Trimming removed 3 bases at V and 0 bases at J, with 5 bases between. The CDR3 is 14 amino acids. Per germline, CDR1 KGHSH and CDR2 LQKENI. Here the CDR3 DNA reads TGTGCCAGCTCACCTGACTCGAACACCGGGGAGCTGTTTTTT. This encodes CASSPDSNTGELFF. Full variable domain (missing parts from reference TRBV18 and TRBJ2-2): NAGVMQNPRHLVRRRGQEARLRCSPMKGHSHVYWYRQLPEEGLKFMVYLQKENIIDESGMPKERFSAEFPKEGPSILRIQQVVRGDSAAYFCASSPDSNTGELFFGEGSRLTVL.

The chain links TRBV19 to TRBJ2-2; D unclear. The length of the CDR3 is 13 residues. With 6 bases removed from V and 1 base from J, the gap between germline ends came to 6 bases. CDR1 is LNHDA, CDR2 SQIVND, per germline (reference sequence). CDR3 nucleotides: TGTGCCAGTAGACAGATGAACACCGGGGAGCTGTTTTTT. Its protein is CASRQMNTGELFF.

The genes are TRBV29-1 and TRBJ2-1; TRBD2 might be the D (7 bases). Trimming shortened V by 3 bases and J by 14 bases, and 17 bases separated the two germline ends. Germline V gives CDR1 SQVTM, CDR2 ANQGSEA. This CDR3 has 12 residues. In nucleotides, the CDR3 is TGCAGCGTTGAGCGGGGGCATCAGGAGAAGTTCTTC. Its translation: CSVERGHQEKFF.

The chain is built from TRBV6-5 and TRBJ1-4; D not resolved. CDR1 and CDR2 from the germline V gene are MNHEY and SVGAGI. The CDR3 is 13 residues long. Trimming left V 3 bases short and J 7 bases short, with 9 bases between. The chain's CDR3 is CASSYRWSEKLFF. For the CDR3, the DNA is TGTGCCAGCAGTTATAGGTGGAGTGAAAAACTGTTTTTT.

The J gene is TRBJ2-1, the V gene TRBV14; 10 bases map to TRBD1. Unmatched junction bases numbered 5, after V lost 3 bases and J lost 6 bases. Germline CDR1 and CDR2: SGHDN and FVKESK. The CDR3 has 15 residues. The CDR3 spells CASSHLRDRGNEQFF. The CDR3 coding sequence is TGTGCCAGCAGCCACCTCCGGGACAGGGGCAATGAGCAGTTCTTC.

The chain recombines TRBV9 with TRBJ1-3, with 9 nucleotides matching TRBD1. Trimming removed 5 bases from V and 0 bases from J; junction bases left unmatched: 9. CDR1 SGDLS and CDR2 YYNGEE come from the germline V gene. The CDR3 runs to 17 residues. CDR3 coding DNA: TGTGCCAGCAGGGCCGGGACAGGGTTCTACTCTGGAAACACCATATATTTT. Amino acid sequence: CASRAGTGFYSGNTIYF. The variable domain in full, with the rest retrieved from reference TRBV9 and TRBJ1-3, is DSGVTQTPKHLITATGQRVTLRCSPRSGDLSVYWYQQSLDQGLQFLIQYYNGEERAKGNILERFSAQQFPDLHSELNLSSLELGDSALYFCASRAGTGFYSGNTIYFGEGSWLTVV.

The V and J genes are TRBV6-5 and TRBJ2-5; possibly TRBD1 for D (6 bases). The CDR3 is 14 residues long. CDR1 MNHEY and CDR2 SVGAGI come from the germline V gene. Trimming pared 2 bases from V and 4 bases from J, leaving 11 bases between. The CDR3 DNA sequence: TGTGCCAGCAGTTACAGGGGGAGAGTAGAGACCCAGTACTTC. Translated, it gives CASSYRGRVETQYF.

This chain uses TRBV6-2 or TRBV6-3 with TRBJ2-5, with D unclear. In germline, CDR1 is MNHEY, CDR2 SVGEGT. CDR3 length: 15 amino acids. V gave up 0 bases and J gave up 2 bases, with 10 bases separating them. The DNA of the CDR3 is TGTGCCAGCAGTTACTCGAGTACAGAACAAGAGACCCAGTACTTC. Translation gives CASSYSSTEQETQYF.

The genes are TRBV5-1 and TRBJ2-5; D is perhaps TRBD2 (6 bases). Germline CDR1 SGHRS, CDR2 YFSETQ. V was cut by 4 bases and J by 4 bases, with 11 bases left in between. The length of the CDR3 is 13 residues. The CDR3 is CASSPAGGETQYF. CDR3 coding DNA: TGCGCCAGCAGCCCAGCGGGTGGAGAGACCCAGTACTTC.